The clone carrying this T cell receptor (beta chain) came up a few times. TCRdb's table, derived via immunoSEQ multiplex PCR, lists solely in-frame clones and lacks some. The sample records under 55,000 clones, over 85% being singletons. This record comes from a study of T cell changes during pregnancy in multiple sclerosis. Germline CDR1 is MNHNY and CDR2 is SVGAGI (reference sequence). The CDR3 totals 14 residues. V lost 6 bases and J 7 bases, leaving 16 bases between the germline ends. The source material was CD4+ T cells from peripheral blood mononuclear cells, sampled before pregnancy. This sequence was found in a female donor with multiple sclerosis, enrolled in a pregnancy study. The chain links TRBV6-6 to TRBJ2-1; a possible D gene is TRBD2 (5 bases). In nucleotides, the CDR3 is TGTGCCAGCAGCTCGCCGGGAAAGGGTAATGAGCAGTTCTTC. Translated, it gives CASSSPGKGNEQFF.